The T cell receptor (beta chain) described here comes from a study of response to subunit inactivated influenza vaccine. Overall study results and limits: The authors offered the suggestion that each seasonal influenza vaccination recruits few new T cells.

TCRdb passed the RT-PCR reads through MiXCR, listing each CDR3 protein once. The profile covers around 520,000 distinct CDR3 sequences, with less than 30% appearing a single time and around 2% taken by the ten largest. The V gene's germline CDR1 is SGHAT and CDR2 FQNNGV. This CDR3 is 18 amino acids long. The trim removed 2 bases at V and 0 bases at J, leaving 7 bases unmatched. On this clonotype: Antigen specificity is unknown.

The specimen was CD4+ T cells sorted from PBMCs, collected more than 4 days after vaccination. The receptor comes from a man in his fifties who received an inactivated influenza vaccine. This chain links TRBV11-2 with TRBJ2-2; 9 bases align to TRBD2. CDR3 nucleotide sequence: TGTGCCAGCAGCTTAATCTGGCGGGGGGGCGCGAACACCGGGGAGCTGTTTTTT. The encoded protein is CASSLIWRGGANTGELFF.